These T cell receptor beta chains were read from a single sample in a study of graft-versus-host responses after intestinal transplantation. Sequenced by immunoSEQ multiplex PCR; TCRdb stores in-frame clones only, minus some. The sample shows approximately 89,000 clones, 80% to 95% of them seen only once. These receptors are not linked to any known antigen. The material sequenced was unstimulated CD4+ T cells sorted from spleen or lymph node cells, taken before intestinal transplant. The receptors here all came from a human donor who received an intestinal transplant. CDR3s leave out the opening cysteine and the closing phenylalanine or tryptophan. The order of the fields is V gene, CDR3 protein.

V gene: TRBV7-9
CDR3 protein: ASSLGSTGELF

V gene: TRBV19
CDR3 protein: ASSMNPPGQPQH

V gene: TRBV21-1
CDR3 protein: ASSKETSGAGETQY

V gene: TRBV7-9
CDR3 protein: ASSARPGASEAF

V gene: TRBV14
CDR3 protein: ASSLYSGLAGGEQY

V gene: TRBV19
CDR3 protein: ASSIGRARTAVNYGYT

V gene: TRBV10-3
CDR3 protein: AILPRVPGELF

V gene: TRBV9
CDR3 protein: ASSVAPGRQETQY

V gene: TRBV6-5
CDR3 protein: ASSYEDKAYEPQH

V gene: TRBV30
CDR3 protein: AWLLGLEGTGELF

V gene: TRBV23-1
CDR3 protein: ASNRETEEQY

V gene: TRBV7-8
CDR3 protein: ASTTTLQFGESGYT

V gene: TRBV7-2
CDR3 protein: ASSFRQGGTYYEQY

V gene: TRBV19
CDR3 protein: ASSLLAEQF

V gene: TRBV30
CDR3 protein: AWSVWAGRNTEAF

V gene: TRBV7-2
CDR3 protein: ASSLGATRSGELF

V gene: TRBV7-2
CDR3 protein: ASSPSGLNEKLF

V gene: TRBV6-1
CDR3 protein: ASGRTTNEKLF

V gene: TRBV6-1
CDR3 protein: ASSVRANYGYT

V gene: TRBV30
CDR3 protein: AWSVRGTGDMNTEAF

V gene: TRBV9
CDR3 protein: ASSVEGLAVYNEQL

V gene: TRBV23-1
CDR3 protein: AGGRVLNYGYT

V gene: TRBV9
CDR3 protein: ASSSRTDNNSPLH

V gene: TRBV2
CDR3 protein: ASSEPRTTTGELF

V gene: TRBV5-1
CDR3 protein: ASSLDGRKDTQY

V gene: TRBV6-1
CDR3 protein: ASRDRSLGDTQY

V gene: TRBV30
CDR3 protein: AWSVRQGAGPNQPQH

V gene: TRBV4-1
CDR3 protein: ASSQARLAGVSSSYNEQF

V gene: TRBV5-1
CDR3 protein: ASSYSSGSTDEQY

V gene: TRBV4-2
CDR3 protein: ASSTPGQGSYNEQF

V gene: TRBV25-1
CDR3 protein: ASSERGEAHSWY

V gene: TRBV30
CDR3 protein: AWSVIGPFYGYT

V gene: TRBV6-1
CDR3 protein: ASSLNSPLH

V gene: TRBV5-1
CDR3 protein: ASNRALAGVLETQY

V gene: TRBV9
CDR3 protein: ASSVAPGRGQETQY

V gene: TRBV2
CDR3 protein: ASTGDRAGTGELF

V gene: TRBV28
CDR3 protein: ASTTAGAGSPYNEQF

V gene: TRBV4-2
CDR3 protein: ASSQEARVRTGELF

V gene: TRBV9
CDR3 protein: ASSEGTGGAYEQY

V gene: TRBV19
CDR3 protein: ASSTQGSKNIQY

V gene: TRBV7-9
CDR3 protein: ASSLGDRGGEKLF

V gene: TRBV28
CDR3 protein: ASTSIAGRETQY

V gene: TRBV10-1
CDR3 protein: ASSESRLAEPLWGLAGVYNEQF

V gene: TRBV6-4
CDR3 protein: ASSGRRGGEQY

V gene: TRBV19
CDR3 protein: ASSTTGRGSYEQY

V gene: TRBV28
CDR3 protein: AREGGFYEQY

V gene: TRBV28
CDR3 protein: ASSLGGRIYNEQF

V gene: TRBV4-3
CDR3 protein: ASSQTTTGGYEKLF

V gene: TRBV6-1
CDR3 protein: ASRANSGSGNTIY

V gene: TRBV5-1
CDR3 protein: ASSLDGTGRDEQF

V gene: TRBV9
CDR3 protein: ASSPHGGGSGGFTDTQY

V gene: TRBV2
CDR3 protein: ASGRQGAAYEQY